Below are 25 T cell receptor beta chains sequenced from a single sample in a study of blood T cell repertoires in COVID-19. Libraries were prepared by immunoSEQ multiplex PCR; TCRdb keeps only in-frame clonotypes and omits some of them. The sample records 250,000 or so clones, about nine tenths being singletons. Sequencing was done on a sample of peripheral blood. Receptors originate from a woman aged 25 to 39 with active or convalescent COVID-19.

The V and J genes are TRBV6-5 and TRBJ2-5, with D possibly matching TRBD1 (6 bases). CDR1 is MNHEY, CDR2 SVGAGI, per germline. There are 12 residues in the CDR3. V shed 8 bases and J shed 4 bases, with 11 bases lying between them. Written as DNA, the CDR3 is TGTGCCAGCGCTCAGGGGCTAGAGACCCAGTACTTC. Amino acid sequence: CASAQGLETQYF.

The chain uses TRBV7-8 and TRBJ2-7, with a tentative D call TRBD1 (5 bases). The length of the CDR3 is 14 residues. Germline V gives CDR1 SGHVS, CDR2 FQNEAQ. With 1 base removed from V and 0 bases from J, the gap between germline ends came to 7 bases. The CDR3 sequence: CASSLGQSSYEQYF. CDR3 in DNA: TGTGCCAGCAGCTTAGGACAGTCCTCCTACGAGCAGTACTTC.

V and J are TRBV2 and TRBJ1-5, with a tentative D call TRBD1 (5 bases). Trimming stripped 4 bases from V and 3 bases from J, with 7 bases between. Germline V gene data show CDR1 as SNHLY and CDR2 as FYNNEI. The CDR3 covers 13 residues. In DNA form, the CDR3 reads TGTGCCAGCAGTGTCAGGGTCAATCAGCCCCAGCATTTT. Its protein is CASSVRVNQPQHF. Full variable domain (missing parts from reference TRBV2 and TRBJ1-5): EPEVTQTPSHQVTQMGQEVILRCVPISNHLYFYWYRQILGQKVEFLVSFYNNEISEKSEIFDDQFSVERPDGSNFTLKIRSTKLEDSAMYFCASSVRVNQPQHFGDGTRLSIL.

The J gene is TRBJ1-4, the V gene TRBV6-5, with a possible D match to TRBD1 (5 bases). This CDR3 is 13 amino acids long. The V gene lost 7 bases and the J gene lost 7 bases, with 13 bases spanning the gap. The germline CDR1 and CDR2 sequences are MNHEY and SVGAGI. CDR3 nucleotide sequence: TGTGCCAGCACCCCAGGGTTCGGTGAAAAACTGTTTTTT. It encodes CASTPGFGEKLFF.

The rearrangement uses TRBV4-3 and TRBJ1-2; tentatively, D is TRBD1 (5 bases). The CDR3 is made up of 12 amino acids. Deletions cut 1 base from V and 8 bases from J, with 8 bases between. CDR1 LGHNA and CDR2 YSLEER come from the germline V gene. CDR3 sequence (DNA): TGCGCCAGCAGCCAAGGGGGCCAAGGCTACACCTTC. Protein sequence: CASSQGGQGYTF.

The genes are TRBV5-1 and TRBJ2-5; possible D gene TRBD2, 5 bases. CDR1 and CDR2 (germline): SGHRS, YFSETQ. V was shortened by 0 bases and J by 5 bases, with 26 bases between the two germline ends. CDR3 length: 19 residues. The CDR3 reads CASSLVTFRGAITDETQYF. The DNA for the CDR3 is TGCGCCAGCAGCTTGGTAACCTTCCGGGGAGCGATCACCGACGAGACCCAGTACTTC.

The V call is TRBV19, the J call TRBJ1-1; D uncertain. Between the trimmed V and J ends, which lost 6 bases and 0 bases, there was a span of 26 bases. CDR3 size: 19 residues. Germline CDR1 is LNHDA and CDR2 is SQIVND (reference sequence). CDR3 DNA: TGTGCCAGTAGCCCCTTGGGTTTGGCGTCAGAAACTATGAACACTGAAGCTTTCTTT. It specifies CASSPLGLASETMNTEAFF.

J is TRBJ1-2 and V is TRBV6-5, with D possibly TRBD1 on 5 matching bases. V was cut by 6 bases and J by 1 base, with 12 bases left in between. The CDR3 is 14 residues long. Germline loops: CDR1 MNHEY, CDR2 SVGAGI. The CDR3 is CASSDSLLNYGYTF. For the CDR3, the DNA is TGTGCCAGCAGCGACAGTCTGCTTAACTATGGCTACACCTTC.

The DNA of the CDR3 is TGTGCCAGCAGTTTGGCAGGGGGGATTCTTAATGCCTATGGCTACACCTTC. This codes for CASSLAGGILNAYGYTF. This chain joins TRBV28 and TRBJ1-2; 7 nucleotides line up with TRBD1. V shed 3 bases and J 4 bases; nucleotides not matched to a gene: 14. CDR3 length: 17 amino acids. Germline V gives CDR1 MDHEN, CDR2 SYDVKM.

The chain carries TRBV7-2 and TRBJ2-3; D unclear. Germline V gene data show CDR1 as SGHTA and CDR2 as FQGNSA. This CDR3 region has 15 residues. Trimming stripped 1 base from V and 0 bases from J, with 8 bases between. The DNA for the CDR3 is TGTGCCAGCAGCTTAGAACCCAGTAGCACAGATACGCAGTATTTT. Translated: CASSLEPSSTDTQYF.

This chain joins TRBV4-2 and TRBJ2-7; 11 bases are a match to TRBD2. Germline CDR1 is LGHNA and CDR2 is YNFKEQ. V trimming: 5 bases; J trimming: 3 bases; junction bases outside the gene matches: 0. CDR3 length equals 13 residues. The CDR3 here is CASSTSGGYEQYF. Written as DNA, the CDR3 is TGTGCCAGCAGCACTAGCGGGGGCTACGAGCAGTACTTC.

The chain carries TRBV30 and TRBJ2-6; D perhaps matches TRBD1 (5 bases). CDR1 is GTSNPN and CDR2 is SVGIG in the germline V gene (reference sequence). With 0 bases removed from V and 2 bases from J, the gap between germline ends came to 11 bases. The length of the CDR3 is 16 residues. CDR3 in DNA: TGTGCCTGGAGTGTAAATTCAGGGACTGGGGCCAACGTCCTGACTTTC. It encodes CAWSVNSGTGANVLTF.

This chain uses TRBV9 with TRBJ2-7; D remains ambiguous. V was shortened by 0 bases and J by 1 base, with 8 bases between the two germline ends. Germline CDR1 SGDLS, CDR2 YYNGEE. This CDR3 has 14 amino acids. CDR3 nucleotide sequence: TGTGCCAGCAGCGTAGCGGCAGGATCCTACGAGCAGTACTTC. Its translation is CASSVAAGSYEQYF. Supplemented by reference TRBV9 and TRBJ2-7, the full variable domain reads DSGVTQTPKHLITATGQRVTLRCSPRSGDLSVYWYQQSLDQGLQFLIQYYNGEERAKGNILERFSAQQFPDLHSELNLSSLELGDSALYFCASSVAAGSYEQYFGPGTRLTVT.

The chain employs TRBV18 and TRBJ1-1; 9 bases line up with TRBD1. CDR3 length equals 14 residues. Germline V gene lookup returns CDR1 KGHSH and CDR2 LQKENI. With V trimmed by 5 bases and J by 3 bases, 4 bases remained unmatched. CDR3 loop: CASSSGQGYTEAFF. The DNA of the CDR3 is TGTGCCAGCTCATCTGGACAGGGGTACACTGAAGCTTTCTTT.

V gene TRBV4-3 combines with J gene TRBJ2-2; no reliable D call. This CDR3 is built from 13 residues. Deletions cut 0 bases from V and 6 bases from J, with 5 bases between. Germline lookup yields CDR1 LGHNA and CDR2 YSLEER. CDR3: CASSQERPGELFF. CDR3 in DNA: TGCGCCAGCAGCCAAGAGCGCCCCGGGGAGCTGTTTTTT.

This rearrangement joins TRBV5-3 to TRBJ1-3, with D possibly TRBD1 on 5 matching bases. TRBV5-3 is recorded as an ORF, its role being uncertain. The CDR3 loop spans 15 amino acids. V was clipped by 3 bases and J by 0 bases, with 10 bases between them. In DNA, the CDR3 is TGTGCCAGAAGCTCTGGAGGGGTCTCTGGAAACACCATATATTTT. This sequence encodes CARSSGGVSGNTIYF.

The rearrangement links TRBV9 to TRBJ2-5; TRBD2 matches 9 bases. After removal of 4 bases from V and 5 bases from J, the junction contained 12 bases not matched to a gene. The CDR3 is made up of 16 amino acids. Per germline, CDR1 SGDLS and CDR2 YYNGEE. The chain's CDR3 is CASSPHPGLAGETQYF. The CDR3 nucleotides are TGTGCCAGCAGCCCACATCCGGGACTAGCTGGGGAGACCCAGTACTTC.

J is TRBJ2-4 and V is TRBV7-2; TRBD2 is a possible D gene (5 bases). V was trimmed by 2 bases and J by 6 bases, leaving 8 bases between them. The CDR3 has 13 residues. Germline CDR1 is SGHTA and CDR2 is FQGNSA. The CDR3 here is CASSLRGGNIQYF. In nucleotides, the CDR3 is TGTGCCAGCAGCTTACGGGGTGGAAACATTCAGTACTTC.

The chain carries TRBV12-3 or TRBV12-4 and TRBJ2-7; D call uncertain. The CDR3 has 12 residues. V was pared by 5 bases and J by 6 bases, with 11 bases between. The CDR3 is CASSTGLGEQYF. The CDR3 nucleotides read TGTGCCAGCAGTACCGGTCTTGGCGAGCAGTACTTC.

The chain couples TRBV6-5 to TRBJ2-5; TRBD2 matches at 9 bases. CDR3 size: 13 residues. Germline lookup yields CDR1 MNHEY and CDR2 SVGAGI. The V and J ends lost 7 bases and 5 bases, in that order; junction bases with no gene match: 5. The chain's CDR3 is CASTGSGGETQYF. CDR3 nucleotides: TGTGCCAGCACGGGAAGCGGGGGGGAGACCCAGTACTTC.

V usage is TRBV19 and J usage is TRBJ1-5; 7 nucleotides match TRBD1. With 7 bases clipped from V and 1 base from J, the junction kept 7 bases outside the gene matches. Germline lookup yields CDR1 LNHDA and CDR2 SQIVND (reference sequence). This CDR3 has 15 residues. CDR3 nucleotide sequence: TGTGCCAGTAATTCAGGGGGTGCGAGCAATCAGCCCCAGCATTTT. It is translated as CASNSGGASNQPQHF.

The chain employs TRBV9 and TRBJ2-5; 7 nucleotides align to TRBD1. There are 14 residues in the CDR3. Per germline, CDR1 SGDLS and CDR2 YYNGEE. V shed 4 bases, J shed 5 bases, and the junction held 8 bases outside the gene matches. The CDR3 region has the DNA TGTGCCAGCAGCTCAAACAGGGGAGCGGAGACCCAGTACTTC. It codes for CASSSNRGAETQYF.

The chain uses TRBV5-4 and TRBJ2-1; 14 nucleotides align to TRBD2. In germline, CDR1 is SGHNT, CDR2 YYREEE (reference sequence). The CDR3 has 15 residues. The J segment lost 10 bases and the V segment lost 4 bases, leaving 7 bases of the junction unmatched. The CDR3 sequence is CASSLGTSGGLEQFF. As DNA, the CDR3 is TGTGCCAGCAGCCTAGGGACTAGCGGGGGCCTCGAGCAGTTCTTC.

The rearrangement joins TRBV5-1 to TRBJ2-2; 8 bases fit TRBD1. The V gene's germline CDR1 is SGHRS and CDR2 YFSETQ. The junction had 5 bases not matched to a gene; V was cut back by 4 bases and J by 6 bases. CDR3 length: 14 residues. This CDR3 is CASSETQGAGELFF. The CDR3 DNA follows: TGCGCCAGCAGCGAAACACAGGGGGCCGGGGAGCTGTTTTTT. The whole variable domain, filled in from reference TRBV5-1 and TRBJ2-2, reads KAGVTQTPRYLIKTRGQQVTLSCSPISGHRSVSWYQQTPGQGLQFLFEYFSETQRNKGNFPGRFSGRQFSNSRSEMNVSTLELGDSALYLCASSETQGAGELFFGEGSRLTVL.

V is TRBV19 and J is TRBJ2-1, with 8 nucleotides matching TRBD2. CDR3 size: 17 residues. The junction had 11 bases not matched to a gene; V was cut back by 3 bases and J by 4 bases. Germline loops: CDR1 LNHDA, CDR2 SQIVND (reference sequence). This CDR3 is CASSMSVSSGRYNEQFF. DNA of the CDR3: TGTGCCAGTAGTATGAGTGTTTCGAGCGGGAGATACAATGAGCAGTTCTTC.